This TCR beta chain came from a study of blood T cell repertoires in COVID-19. For the study at large: Samples representing acute and convalescent COVID-19 were sourced from the United States, Italy and Spain. PBMCs, B-cell-depleted T cells, or T cells provided the cDNA or gDNA that made up the material.

As originally analysed: Reference gene primer amplification in the assay estimated nucleated cell counts. The protocol was immunoSEQ multiplex PCR, while the TCRdb copy is restricted to in-frame clones and leaves out a portion. That table furnishes V, J and clone size, whereas the DNA furnished D and trimming. The sample holds 45,000 to 60,000 clones, 75% to 90% seen once. Germline-derived CDR1 and CDR2 are SGHRS and YFSETQ. Trimming removed 4 bases from V and 6 bases from J; junction bases left unmatched: 5. This CDR3 region has 13 residues. The TCR comes from a human donor in a cohort sampled during active COVID-19. The source material was peripheral blood. The chain couples TRBV5-1 to TRBJ1-1; 8 nucleotides agree with TRBD1. The CDR3 DNA is TGCGCCAGCAGCACACAGGGGGACGCTGAAGCTTTCTTT. It is translated as CASSTQGDAEAFF.